This T cell receptor beta chain derives from a study of T cell responses to AZD1222 COVID-19 vaccine. Trimming took off 3 bases at V and 4 bases at J, with 10 bases between the two ends. The CDR3 covers 14 residues. CDR1 and CDR2 (germline): KGHSH, LQKENI. Remarks on this clone: The antigen remains undetermined. Other DNA sequences in the sample encode the same CDR3.

Findings of the study overall: Reportedly, nearly half of unique spike TCRs recognized epitopes outside B.1.351/B.1.1.7 mutations.

Sequencing used immunoSEQ multiplex PCR; TCRdb keeps in-frame clones, though not all of them. The data contain over 100,000 clones, roughly 86% of them singletons. The chain is built from TRBV18 and TRBJ1-5; D possibly corresponds to TRBD1 (5 bases). The clonotype was recovered from an adult who received the MenACWY meningococcal vaccine as a control. Sequenced material: peripheral blood, taken 28 days after the second dose of the MenACWY control vaccine. Written as DNA, the CDR3 is TGTGCCAGCTCACCGGGGACGGGAAATCAGCCCCAGCATTTT. Amino acids: CASSPGTGNQPQHF.